Detailed here is one TCR beta chain. Its recognized antigen is unknown. No clone much larger than this one lies a single base away; base qualities are absent. The record originates from a study of T cells in Graves' hyperthyroidism and ophthalmopathy (dated by TCRdb to between 2018 and 2020). Regarding the complete study: Peripheral blood samples were taken at the time of initial diagnosis, prior to any treatment. To identify TCR V-J signatures that set the groups apart, the researchers used a discovery cohort of 100 patients, made up of 40 to 45 with Graves' ophthalmopathy and 57 with stable Graves' hyperthyroidism. An independent validation cohort of under 20 hyperthyroidism patients and some 15 patients who later progressed to ophthalmopathy tested prospective prediction of ophthalmopathy. The 100 or so discovery patients were randomly split 7:3 into training and test sets. In several Graves' hyperthyroidism patients, the study also compared T-cell repertoires from thyroid tissue with T-cell repertoires from blood. Once sampling was done, hyperthyroidism patients were given methimazole at a starting dose of 30 mg daily, whereas ophthalmopathy patients were given high-dose intravenous methylprednisolone. TCR Vbeta CDR3 sequencing of roughly 140 peripheral blood samples (fewer than 45 ophthalmopathy, 75 to 80 hyperthyroidism and around 17 progressor patients) is reported in the paper.

The TCR beta CDR3 regions were amplified from RNA transcripts. The TCR CDR3 was subjected to a first round of RT-PCR using the HTBI primer set and the Qiagen OneStep RT-PCR kit. The libraries were constructed in a second round of multiplex PCR and then size-selected and purified. Paired-end sequencing of the libraries was performed with 100 bp reads on an Illumina HiSeq2000. Turning to the authors' computational methods: Raw data were processed with SOAPnuke, discarding reads with adapters, uncalled bases, mean Phred below 15, or no exact constant-primer or identifier match. COPE v1.2.5 was used to merge the high-quality paired reads, and each unique nucleotide sequence was defined as a clonotype. MiTCR v1.1 was used to align the clonotypes against IMGT TRBV, TRBD and TRBJ reference segments. Analysis was restricted to V-J combinations with a frequency above 0.0001, which covered roughly 99% of repertoires. The TCS score was defined as F50 (clonal expansion) divided by E x V (chaos), with BLOSUM62-based TCRdist calculated between CDR3 peptides within each V-J. Welch's t-statistics and random forest reduced around 510 V-J features to 13, which were used in a naive Bayes classifier (R e1071). TCRdb trimmed the raw reads at Q25, called clones with MiXCR and kept productive beta chains. Under each unique CDR3 protein, matching rows form one entry showing the most common genes and DNA. What appears here as the V and J calls and clone size reflects TCRdb's work, not the paper's. In all, the sample holds hundreds of thousands of distinct CDR3 sequences, and 15% to 20% of those were seen once. About 50% of the sample rests with the top ten.

In the ophthalmopathy patients, disease was moderately to severely active, with a Clinical Activity Score of 3 or more, a NOSPECS grade of 4 or more, and a duration of less than 3 months. Exclusion was applied to patients with uncontrolled infections, other autoimmune diseases, pregnancy or lactation. Clinical symptoms, serum thyroxine and TRAb, thyroid ultrasound, and orbital computed tomography formed the basis for the diagnoses. PBMCs were separated from over 9 ml of fresh peripheral blood using Ficoll-Paque density gradient centrifugation. Total RNA was extracted using Trizol reagent, and RNA quality was assessed on an Agilent 2100 Bioanalyzer. Broad study findings and their caveats: Most expanded thyroid clonotypes (frequency above 0.001) were also found in blood, which suggests that blood repertoires may mirror thyroid immune responses. No statistical method was used to set the sample size in advance, and investigators knew the group allocation. In validation, the model predicted progression to ophthalmopathy with roughly 66% sensitivity and around 72% specificity, a median of 6.5 months before onset. A 13 V-J signature model separated ophthalmopathy from stable hyperthyroidism, with about 90% sensitivity and 81.08% specificity in cross-validation and 80%/75% in testing.

Sequencing was carried out using blood. This receptor was taken from a man in his forties or fifties with Graves' ophthalmopathy.

In nucleotide form, the sequence is TGTGCCAGCAGTTTCCTTCGGTCCTCCTACGAGCAGTACTTC. This encodes CASSFLRSSYEQYF. The V gene is TRBV28 and the J gene is TRBJ2-7, with the D gene too uncertain to name. According to the germline V gene, CDR1 reads MDHEN and CDR2 reads SYDVKM. V and J lose 3 bases and 0 bases, and a span of 9 bases separates them. The CDR3, cysteine through phenylalanine, is 14 amino acids long. The sequence is cut down to CDR3 DNA, 42 bases in frame from base 1.